This T cell receptor (beta chain) was recovered during a study of human T cells and chemical hapten exposure (dated by TCRdb to the early 2020s). Looking at the study overall: For sensitization, 2% DPC in acetone was applied to a roughly 2 cm by roughly 2 cm area of upper inner arm skin. Weekly therapeutic DPC doses were additionally applied to the scalp of patients throughout the roughly 25-week study period. Patch testing was performed on the upper back with Finn chambers containing 0.01% DPC, and the patch tests were scored after 6 days according to International Contact Dermatitis Research Group standards. Alopecia areata with under or over 50% scalp involvement, alopecia totalis and alopecia universalis were represented in the patient cohort, which was mostly female. Libraries were pooled for sequencing, and per-sample TCR yields varied mainly because of small differences in library volumes within the pool. Peripheral blood TCR repertoire changes were tracked in vivo in alopecia patients during primary and secondary sensitization to the hapten diphenylcyclopropenone (DPC). Patient blood was sampled pre-sensitization (week 0) and at 2, 6 and about 24 weeks after DPC sensitization. About 27 alopecia patients gave blood for TCR sequencing at one to four time points (pre-sensitization, 2, 6 and 24 weeks). The paper's findings and limits, for the study overall: Patch test score correlated positively with the number of PT1 expanded TCRs, reaching significance at thresholds 8, 16 and 32 but not at 4. Alopecia, a presumed autoimmune disease, was present in all patients, so the immune response of the patients might differ from that of healthy individuals. No change with DPC sensitization was found in the number of TCRs above 1 in 1000 frequency, and no evidence of global repertoire structure alterations was found. Repeated subsampling changed both the strength of the expansion versus patch-test correlation and the threshold at which that correlation became significant. Compared with pre-sensitization or healthy control sets, expanded TCRs formed significantly more large CDR3 similarity clusters, which is consistent with antigen-driven responses.

Libraries came from RACE. Sequenced using a NextSeq 500. Library preparation attached unique molecular identifiers to individual cDNA molecules for quantitative, reproducible TCR counting. For every blood RNA sample, sequencing covered both the TCR alpha and TCR beta chains. On the authors' methods: The median number of TCRs per sample was 85,000 to 100,000, ranging from about 20,000 to 750,000. V, J and CDR3 annotation of the TCR reads was performed with the Decombinator software suite. For PS versus PT1 abundance plots, all samples were subsampled to the same number of TCRs (28,000). TCRs were defined as expanded if absent before sensitization and observed at least eight times at the 2-week time point. TCRdb itself trimmed the public reads at Q25 with fastp, ran MiXCR and retained productive beta chains. Rows with a matching CDR3 protein are joined into one entry that keeps the most common DNA and genes. The authors' filters were not applied to this entry. For this sample there are roughly 50,000 distinct CDR3 sequences; 9.9% appear just once. The ten largest clones take up approximately 9.9% of the sample.

The sample holds a few counts of this clonotype. Its cognate antigen has yet to be identified. Base qualities are not recorded, but no much larger clone differs from it by a single base. Taken with the paper, the label for time point translates to: pre-sensitization, week 0. This sample's treatment or condition label indicates: therapeutic diphenylcyclopropenone sensitization with weekly scalp DPC. Blood at each patch-test visit was drawn before the patch test was applied. Patients were considered eligible if aged 18 to 70, diagnosed with alopecia and deemed suitable for DPC therapy, and patients were excluded if pregnant. Total RNA was extracted from unfractionated whole blood that had been collected in Tempus Blood RNA tubes. From the cysteine through the phenylalanine, the CDR3 covers 16 amino acids. The read is trimmed to its CDR3 DNA, 48 bases read in frame from base 1. CDR1 and CDR2 (SGHAT, FQNNGV) derive from the germline V gene. At the junction V is shortened by 5 bases and J by 1 base, with 18 bases in between.

The chain links TRBV11-2 with TRBJ2-7; 6 matching bases give a weak D call of TRBD1. The source was whole blood, collected in connection with sensitization to the hapten diphenylcyclopropenone (DPC). This TCR was sampled from a man aged 35 to 55 with alopecia areata. Some clones in this sample may be carry-over from other donors' samples. CDR3 sequence: CASSPYRDLISYEQYF. Here is the DNA: TGTGCCAGCAGCCCGTACAGGGATCTAATTTCCTACGAGCAGTACTTC.